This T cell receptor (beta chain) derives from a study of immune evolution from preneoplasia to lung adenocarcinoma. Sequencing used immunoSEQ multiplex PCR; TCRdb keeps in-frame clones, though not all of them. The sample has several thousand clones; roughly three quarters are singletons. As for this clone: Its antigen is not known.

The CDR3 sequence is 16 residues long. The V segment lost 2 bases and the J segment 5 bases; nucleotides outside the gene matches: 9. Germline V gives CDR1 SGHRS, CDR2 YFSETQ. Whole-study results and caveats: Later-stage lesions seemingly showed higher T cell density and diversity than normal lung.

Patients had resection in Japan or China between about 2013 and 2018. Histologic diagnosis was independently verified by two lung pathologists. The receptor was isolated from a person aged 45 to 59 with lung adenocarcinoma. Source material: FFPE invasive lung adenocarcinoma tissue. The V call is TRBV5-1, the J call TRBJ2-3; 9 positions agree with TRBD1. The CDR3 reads CASSFSGTGPGDTQYF. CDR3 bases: TGCGCCAGCAGCTTCTCCGGGACAGGGCCGGGAGATACGCAGTATTTT.